This entry is about one T cell receptor (beta chain). Its antigen is unidentified. This record belongs to a study of tumor and adjacent non-tumor tissue in lung cancer. Study conclusions and caveats: In normal lung, the top 100 clones were significantly more dominant than in tumor.

RNA was extracted from bulk tissue without any cell sorting. CDR3 length: 13 amino acids. Germline values: CDR1 MGHRA, CDR2 YSYEKL. Three rounds of nested PCR, following a modified ARM-PCR protocol, produced the TCRbeta library. MiXCR, applied by TCRdb to the multiplex PCR reads, yields one record per CDR3 protein. The table includes more than 85,000 distinct CDR3 sequences, under 90% detected once. The sequence was collected from a man aged 70-80 years with non-small cell lung cancer. Sequencing was performed on lung tumor tissue. The V gene is TRBV4-1, the J gene TRBJ1-5; D is perhaps TRBD1 (6 bases). Gene TRBJ2-3 matches the end of the DNA better, so the J call may be wrong. DNA of the CDR3: TGCGCCAGCAGCCAAACGGACAGACGGCCCCAGTATTTT. As protein: CASSQTDRRPQYF.